What follows are 31 T cell receptor beta chains derived from one specimen sequenced in a study of T cells in Graves' hyperthyroidism and ophthalmopathy. The investigators amplified TCR beta CDR3 regions from RNA transcripts. The primer set for the first-round RT-PCR of the TCR CDR3 was HTBI. TCRdb analysed the multiplex PCR reads with MiXCR anew, one entry per CDR3 protein. The table lists approximately 590,000 distinct CDR3 sequences, about a sixth of them singletons. The sequencing input was blood. These receptors all stem from a woman aged 25 to 45 with Graves' hyperthyroidism.

The chain carries TRBV2 and TRBJ2-3; TRBD2 aligns across 12 bases. V trimming: 5 bases; J trimming: 4 bases; junction bases outside the gene matches: 7. The CDR3 has 16 amino acids. From germline, CDR1 is SNHLY and CDR2 FYNNEI. The CDR3 bases are TGTGCCAGCAGTTCGAGACTAGCGGGAGTTGCAGATACGCAGTATTTT. It yields the protein CASSSRLAGVADTQYF.

In the case of this clonotype: A much more abundant neighbour one base away suggests this may be a read error. Because the CDR3 is missing its conserved closing phenylalanine or tryptophan, this is likely a read error. This rearrangement joins TRBV20-1 to TRBJ2-5; maybe TRBD2 (7 bases). Germline loops: CDR1 DFQATT, CDR2 SNEGSKA (reference sequence). The CDR3 is made up of 17 amino acids. The V end was cut by 4 bases, the J end by 1 base, with 22 bases between. The CDR3 coding sequence is TGCAGTGCTATAAACCGGGGGGCGGGAGTTCTCCAAGAGACCCAGTACTTA. This encodes CSAINRGAGVLQETQYL.

In nucleotides, the CDR3 is TGTGCCAGCAGCTTCTTACAGCAGACCGGGGAGCTGTTTTTT. Protein sequence: CASSFLQQTGELFF. This chain links TRBV5-6 with TRBJ2-2; no clear D gene. This CDR3 region has 14 residues. Germline CDR1 is SGHDT and CDR2 is YYEEEE. V was pared by 2 bases and J by 5 bases, with 10 bases between.

The V call is TRBV25-1, the J call TRBJ1-4; D ambiguous. Germline CDR1 reads MGHDK; CDR2 reads SYGVNS. V lost 6 bases and J lost 4, with 3 bases in between. This CDR3 has 11 amino acids. CDR3 sequence (DNA): TGTGCCAGCAGGCATAATGAAAAACTGTTTTTT. Translating gives CASRHNEKLFF.

This clonotype was seen many times. The V and J genes are TRBV18 and TRBJ1-1; no clear D gene. Germline V gene lookup returns CDR1 KGHSH and CDR2 LQKENI. The V end was cut by 7 bases, the J end by 3 bases, with 15 bases between. The CDR3 is 14 residues long. The CDR3 DNA is TGTGCCAGCTACCAGACCCCCGGGGACACTGAAGCTTTCTTT. Its protein is CASYQTPGDTEAFF.

This clonotype was counted ten times or more. The chain carries TRBV11-2 and TRBJ2-1; D gene uncertain. The length of the CDR3 is 15 residues. V was pared by 1 base and J by 6 bases, with 13 bases between. Germline loops: CDR1 SGHAT, CDR2 FQNNGV. The CDR3 DNA sequence: TGTGCCAGCAGCTTAGGGGCCCAGAGACGCAATGAGCAGTTCTTC. Translating gives CASSLGAQRRNEQFF.

This chain joins TRBV7-8 and TRBJ1-1; D perhaps matches TRBD1 (6 bases). CDR1 and CDR2 (germline): SGHVS, FQNEAQ. V gave up 4 bases and J gave up 1 base, with 10 bases separating them. The CDR3 loop spans 14 amino acids. The CDR3 protein is CASSSQGTNTEAFF. Written as DNA, the CDR3 is TGTGCCAGCAGCTCACAGGGAACGAACACTGAAGCTTTCTTT. Using reference TRBV7-8 and TRBJ1-1 for the parts outside the CDR3, the full variable domain is GAGVSQSPRYKVAKRGQDVALRCDPISGHVSLFWYQQALGQGPEFLTYFQNEAQLDKSGLPSDRFFAERPEGSVSTLKIQRTQQEDSAVYLCASSSQGTNTEAFFGQGTRLTVV.

Only a few counts were recorded for this clonotype. The chain couples TRBV9 to TRBJ1-3; D remains unclear. This CDR3 is built from 16 residues. Germline CDR1 SGDLS, CDR2 YYNGEE. Trimming left V 0 bases short and J 4 bases short, with 14 bases between. Here the CDR3 DNA reads TGTGCCAGCAGCGTAGATTCTCGGCCAGGCGGAAACACCATATATTTT. Residues: CASSVDSRPGGNTIYF.

Details on this clonotype: A single base separates this from a much larger clone, so it may be a read error. The chain combines TRBV28 with TRBJ1-2; D unclear. Germline V gives CDR1 MDHEN, CDR2 SYDVKM. This CDR3 comprises 14 residues. Written as DNA, the CDR3 is TGTGCCAACAGTTCGTGGACCAACAGCTATGGCTACACCTTC. This sequence encodes CANSSWTNSYGYTF.

This clonotype was counted ten times or more. CDR3 in amino acids: CASSRSADRGRRTEAFF. DNA of the CDR3: TGTGCCAGCAGCCGCTCCGCGGACAGGGGGCGACGCACTGAAGCTTTCTTT. The rearrangement uses TRBV7-3 and TRBJ1-1; 11 bases are a match to TRBD1. Germline loops: CDR1 SGHTA, CDR2 FQGTGA. CDR3 length equals 17 residues. After removal of 5 bases from V and 4 bases from J, the junction contained 12 bases not matched to a gene.

This clonotype was seen only a few times. J is TRBJ1-5 and V is TRBV29-1, with D hard to call. V lost 1 base and J lost 4, with 8 bases in between. This CDR3 has 13 amino acids. Germline-derived CDR1 and CDR2 are SQVTM and ANQGSEA. The CDR3 is CSVEVTENQPQHF. CDR3 nucleotides: TGCAGCGTTGAAGTTACGGAAAATCAGCCCCAGCATTTT. The full variable domain, in which reference TRBV29-1 and TRBJ1-5 provide the parts outside the CDR3, is SAVISQKPSRDICQRGTSLTIQCQVDSQVTMMFWYRQQPGQSLTLIATANQGSEATYESGFVIDKFPISRPNLTFSTLTVSNMSPEDSSIYLCSVEVTENQPQHFGDGTRLSIL.

There are many counts of this clonotype. The chain combines TRBV4-1 with TRBJ2-4; 7 bases line up with TRBD2. Germline-derived CDR1 and CDR2 are MGHRA and YSYEKL. V lost 2 bases and J lost 0; bases outside the gene matches: 16. The CDR3 totals 20 residues. In DNA, the CDR3 is TGCGCCAGCAGCCAAACCGTCCCGGGGGGTGCGAGGATAGCCAAAAACATTCAGTACTTC. Amino acid sequence: CASSQTVPGGARIAKNIQYF.

The sample holds many counts of this clonotype. V and J are TRBV7-2 and TRBJ1-5; D gene ambiguous. The ends were cut back, 0 bases at V and 5 bases at J, with 8 bases in the middle. CDR1 is SGHTA and CDR2 is FQGNSA in the germline V gene. The CDR3 runs 14 residues. CDR3 residues: CASSLAGSYQPQHF. DNA for the CDR3: TGTGCCAGCAGCTTAGCCGGTTCCTATCAGCCCCAGCATTTT. Full variable domain (rest looked up from reference TRBV7-2 and TRBJ1-5): GAGVSQSPSNKVTEKGKDVELRCDPISGHTALYWYRQSLGQGLEFLIYFQGNSAPDKSGLPSDRFSAERTGGSVSTLTIQRTQQEDSAVYLCASSLAGSYQPQHFGDGTRLSIL.

This clonotype has just a few counts. The CDR3 bases are TGTGCCAGCAGTACTGACAGGGGCGGAAAGTACAATGAGCAGTTCTTC. Its protein is CASSTDRGGKYNEQFF. This chain joins TRBV2 and TRBJ2-1; 8 bases are shared with TRBD1. This CDR3 is built from 16 residues. V was clipped by 5 bases and J by 4 bases; unmatched bases: 10. Germline CDR1 reads SNHLY; CDR2 reads FYNNEI.

This clonotype was recorded a few times. The chain combines TRBV4-2 with TRBJ2-1; tentatively, D is TRBD1 (7 bases). V gave up 0 bases and J gave up 6 bases, with 18 bases separating them. The length of the CDR3 is 17 residues. In germline, CDR1 is LGHNA, CDR2 YNFKEQ. CDR3 nucleotides: TGTGCCAGCAGCCAAGAGGAGGGACAGAAAATGTTCAATGAGCAGTTCTTC. This sequence encodes CASSQEEGQKMFNEQFF.

The rearrangement links TRBV9 to TRBJ2-1; perhaps TRBD1 as D (5 bases). V was pared by 0 bases and J by 4 bases, with 14 bases between. Germline assignment: CDR1 SGDLS and CDR2 YYNGEE. The CDR3 has 16 residues. Here the CDR3 DNA reads TGTGCCAGCAGCGTAGGGGTAGGGGCGTCTTACAATGAGCAGTTCTTC. Encoded protein: CASSVGVGASYNEQFF.

The chain links TRBV11-3 to TRBJ2-3; 12 bases agree with TRBD2. Losses at the gene ends were 1 base for V and 6 bases for J; bases not matched to a gene: 8. In germline, CDR1 is SGHNT, CDR2 YENEEA. The CDR3 covers 17 residues. The CDR3 nucleotides are TGTGCCAGCAGCTTAGGACTACTAGCGGGGGGACGGGATACGCAGTATTTT. Amino acids: CASSLGLLAGGRDTQYF.

Only a few counts were recorded for this clonotype. The V call is TRBV5-1, the J call TRBJ2-3; TRBD2 agrees at 8 bases. The CDR3 runs 17 residues. Germline CDR1 reads SGHRS; CDR2 reads YFSETQ. Trimming at V came to 0 bases and at J to 4 bases, leaving 10 bases not matched to a gene. The CDR3: CASSLALSGGPADTQYF. The CDR3 nucleotides are TGCGCCAGCAGCTTGGCCCTCTCGGGAGGGCCAGCAGATACGCAGTATTTT.

The chain carries TRBV6-1 and TRBJ2-1; 13 bases map to TRBD2. This CDR3 spans 16 amino acids. Germline V gene data show CDR1 as MNHNS and CDR2 as SASEGT. V lost 5 bases, J lost 4 bases, and 5 bases stayed unmatched. The CDR3 DNA reads TGTGCCAGCAGTCCCCGACTAGCGGGAGGATACAATGAGCAGTTCTTC. This gives the protein CASSPRLAGGYNEQFF.

The table lists this clonotype with many counts. The chain's CDR3 is CSAIAGGAYEQYF. In DNA, the CDR3 is TGCAGTGCTATAGCGGGAGGAGCCTACGAGCAGTACTTC. The gene calls are TRBV20-1 and TRBJ2-7, with 10 bases that match TRBD2. Losses at the gene ends were 4 bases for V and 2 bases for J; bases not matched to a gene: 2. The CDR3 totals 13 residues. Germline assignment: CDR1 DFQATT and CDR2 SNEGSKA (reference sequence).

This clonotype was seen many times. CDR3 amino acids: CASSPTTIHYTEAFF. The CDR3 bases are TGTGCCAGCTCACCAACTACCATCCATTACACTGAAGCTTTCTTT. The genes are TRBV18 and TRBJ1-1; no reliable D call. This CDR3 is 15 amino acids long. V was clipped by 2 bases and J by 3 bases, with 13 bases between them. Germline CDR1 and CDR2: KGHSH and LQKENI.

This chain uses TRBV6-2 or TRBV6-3 with TRBJ2-1; 11 positions agree with TRBD2. Germline V gene sequence: CDR1 MNHEY, CDR2 SVGEGT. The CDR3 is made up of 17 amino acids. Trimming cost V 6 bases and J 5 bases; bases outside gene matches: 12. The CDR3 coding sequence is TGTGCCAGCAGGCCCAGACTAGCGGGAATGAGTAACAATGAGCAGTTCTTC. Its protein product is CASRPRLAGMSNNEQFF.

This clonotype was counted ten times or more. CDR3 nucleotide sequence: TGTGCCAGCAGTGAAAACCGACAGGGGGCAAAGCAGTACTTC. As protein: CASSENRQGAKQYF. The chain combines TRBV2 with TRBJ2-7; 10 bases fit TRBD1. CDR1 SNHLY and CDR2 FYNNEI come from the germline V gene. This CDR3 region has 14 residues. Trimming removed 2 bases from V and 8 bases from J; junction bases left unmatched: 6.

This clonotype was seen ten or more times. The chain employs TRBV28 and TRBJ2-7, with D perhaps TRBD2 (6 bases). CDR1 is MDHEN, CDR2 SYDVKM, per germline. The CDR3 has 15 residues. V gave up 5 bases and J gave up 3 bases, with 17 bases separating them. In nucleotides, the CDR3 is TGTGCCAGCAGTGGTCAAGCGGGTGGGAACTACGAGCAGTACTTC. Its protein product is CASSGQAGGNYEQYF. The full variable domain, its missing parts supplied by reference TRBV28 and TRBJ2-7, is DVKVTQSSRYLVKRTGEKVFLECVQDMDHENMFWYRQDPGLGLRLIYFSYDVKMKEKGDIPEGYSVSREKKERFSLILESASTNQTSMYLCASSGQAGGNYEQYFGPGTRLTVT.

This clonotype was picked up a small number of times. The V and J genes are TRBV19 and TRBJ1-1; 8 bases align to TRBD1. CDR3 length: 14 residues. V was clipped by 11 bases and J by 0 bases; unmatched bases: 8. Germline CDR1 reads LNHDA; CDR2 reads SQIVND (reference sequence). As DNA, the CDR3 is TGTGCCGCGGCGGGACAGGCGATGAACACTGAAGCTTTCTTT. It specifies CAAAGQAMNTEAFF.

This clonotype was seen at least ten times. This chain joins TRBV5-6 and TRBJ2-7; the D gene is possibly TRBD2 (6 bases). This CDR3 has 15 residues. Trimming stripped 0 bases from V and 0 bases from J, with 10 bases between. The germline CDR1 and CDR2 sequences are SGHDT and YYEEEE. DNA of the CDR3: TGTGCCAGCAGCTTGGTCGGGGAGGTCTCCTACGAGCAGTACTTC. As protein: CASSLVGEVSYEQYF. The whole variable domain, remainder taken from reference TRBV5-6 and TRBJ2-7, is DAGVTQSPTHLIKTRGQQVTLRCSPKSGHDTVSWYQQALGQGPQFIFQYYEEEERQRGNFPDRFSGHQFPNYSSELNVNALLLGDSALYLCASSLVGEVSYEQYFGPGTRLTVT.

At least ten counts were recorded for this clonotype. The chain uses TRBV2 and TRBJ2-7; 7 bases are shared with TRBD2. The V gene end was trimmed by 2 bases and the J gene end by 2 bases; junction bases not matched to a gene: 6. Germline CDR1 and CDR2: SNHLY and FYNNEI. This CDR3 spans 15 amino acids. The CDR3 region has the DNA TGTGCCAGCAGTGAACAGGGAGGGAGGGCCTACGAGCAGTACTTC. It is translated as CASSEQGGRAYEQYF.

This clonotype was recorded many times. The chain links TRBV6-1 to TRBJ2-1, with 8 bases aligning to TRBD1. The germline V gene encodes CDR1 MNHNS and CDR2 SASEGT. The CDR3 totals 15 residues. The V gene end was trimmed by 2 bases and the J gene end by 6 bases; junction bases not matched to a gene: 6. DNA of the CDR3: TGTGCCAGCAGTGAATGGACAGGGATGACCAATGAGCAGTTCTTC. It is translated as CASSEWTGMTNEQFF.

This clonotype was detected ten times or more. The chain links TRBV2 to TRBJ2-7; 7 bases match TRBD1. The CDR3 has 14 amino acids. The germline CDR1 and CDR2 sequences are SNHLY and FYNNEI. The V gene end was trimmed by 5 bases and the J gene end by 5 bases; junction bases not matched to a gene: 9. The CDR3 protein is CASSSNRGSHEQYF. CDR3 bases: TGTGCCAGCAGTTCCAACAGGGGAAGTCACGAGCAGTACTTC.

In its sample, this clonotype was seen many times. The chain employs TRBV7-9 and TRBJ1-1; 9 nucleotides match TRBD1. The CDR3 sequence is 15 residues long. Germline-derived CDR1 and CDR2 are SEHNR and FQNEAQ (reference sequence). V lost 5 bases and J lost 2; bases outside the gene matches: 6. The CDR3 DNA sequence: TGTGCCAGCAGCCTCACAGGGGGCGTAAACACTGAAGCTTTCTTT. It is translated as CASSLTGGVNTEAFF.

This clonotype has at least ten counts. This chain links TRBV7-2 with TRBJ1-1; D gene ambiguous. The CDR3 consists of 14 residues. V was shortened by 5 bases and J by 2 bases, with 12 bases between the two germline ends. Germline V gene data show CDR1 as SGHTA and CDR2 as FQGNSA. The CDR3 loop reads CASSPDEVNTEAFF. As DNA, the CDR3 is TGTGCCAGCAGCCCCGACGAAGTAAACACTGAAGCTTTCTTT.